Listed below are T cell receptor beta chains from one sample, sequenced in a study of blood T cell repertoires in COVID-19. The protocol was immunoSEQ multiplex PCR, while the TCRdb copy is restricted to in-frame clones and leaves out a portion. The sample carries around 280,000 clones, 85% to 90% recorded once. Sequences were obtained from PBMCs or T cells enriched from blood (not recorded which). The origin of the receptors is a woman aged 18-35 years with acute COVID-19. Each CDR3 is given with its conserved first and last residue. A D gene is named only where the DNA matches it firmly. The size field is filled for only some rows; it gives once, few, many or a size class.

J gene	V gene	clone size	D gene	CDR3 DNA	CDR3 protein
TRBJ2-1	TRBV5-5	.	.	TGTGCCAGCAGCTTGGCCGTGAGGGCTCGGTACAATGAGCAGTTCTTC	CASSLAVRARYNEQFF
TRBJ2-1	TRBV5-5	.	TRBD2	TGTGCCAGCAGCCGAGGACTAGCGGAATACAATGAGCAGTTCTTC	CASSRGLAEYNEQFF
TRBJ1-3	TRBV6-5	.	.	TGTGCCAGCAGTTTCGGTTCCGGAAACACCATATATTTT	CASSFGSGNTIYF
TRBJ2-7	TRBV9	.	.	TGTGCCAGCAGCGTAGACGGGGTCTACGAGCAGTACTTC	CASSVDGVYEQYF
TRBJ1-1	TRBV24-1	.	.	TGTGCCACCAGTGATGGGTTCGGGGGTACAAAAGCTTTCTTT	CATSDGFGGTKAFF
TRBJ2-3	TRBV15	.	TRBD2	TGTGCCACCAGCAGAGTCGAGCGGGAGTATGGTACGCAGTATTTT	CATSRVEREYGTQYF
TRBJ2-1	TRBV30	.	TRBD2	TGTGCCTGGAGTGTACTTCGGACTAGCGGGAGTTACAATGAGCAGTTCTTC	CAWSVLRTSGSYNEQFF
TRBJ2-1	TRBV6-5	.	.	TGTGCCAGCAGCATCAATACAGCCCTCTACAATGAGCAGTTCTTC	CASSINTALYNEQFF
TRBJ2-2	TRBV11-2	.	TRBD2	TGTGCCAGCAGCCACCGCGGGAGCGGGAGGATCTACGGGGAGCTGTTTTTT	CASSHRGSGRIYGELFF
TRBJ2-7	TRBV11-2	.	TRBD2	TGTGCCAGCAGCCGTCTTAGCGGGATGGGGAACGAGCAGTACTTC	CASSRLSGMGNEQYF
TRBJ2-1	TRBV12-3/TRBV12-4	.	.	TGTGCCAGCAGTTTATGGGATTGGGGGCAGCAGTTCTTC	CASSLWDWGQQFF
TRBJ1-5	TRBV2	.	TRBD1	TGTGCCAGCGGACAGGGCCTTACTCACAATCAGCCCCAGCATTTT	CASGQGLTHNQPQHF
TRBJ1-1	TRBV6-5	.	.	TGTGCCAGTCGTGGCGCGGGAACAGAAGCTTTCTTT	CASRGAGTEAFF
TRBJ2-2	TRBV4-1	few	.	TGCGCCAGCAGCCAAGATTTTGGTCGGGGCACCGGGGAGCTGTTTTTT	CASSQDFGRGTGELFF
TRBJ2-2	TRBV24-1	once	TRBD1	TGTGCCACCAGTGATTTGCAGGCAGGGGGCGAGTCCGGGGAGCTGTTTTTT	CATSDLQAGGESGELFF
TRBJ2-7	TRBV13	.	.	TGTGCCAGCAGCTTTGGGCTCGACGAGCAGTACTTC	CASSFGLDEQYF
TRBJ2-7	TRBV23-1	.	.	TGCGCCAGAAAATCAACCCCAAGCCCGCTAGCGCAAAGCTCCTACGAGCAGTACTTC	CARKSTPSPLAQSSYEQYF
TRBJ1-1	TRBV15	.	.	TGTGCCACCAGCAGAGCTGGAAACGTGGGCACCTTCGCTGAAGCTTTCTTT	CATSRAGNVGTFAEAFF
TRBJ2-3	TRBV7-2	.	TRBD2	TGTGCCAGCAGCTTAGTGCCCCTAGCGGGAAGTAAGGATACGCAGTATTTT	CASSLVPLAGSKDTQYF
TRBJ2-1	TRBV2	.	TRBD2	TGTGCCACCTCTCCCGGACTAGCACACAATGAGCAGTTCTTC	CATSPGLAHNEQFF
TRBJ2-7	TRBV7-9	few	.	TGTGCCAGCAGTATCCGGGATGAAATTTACGAGCAGTACTTC	CASSIRDEIYEQYF
TRBJ2-1	TRBV5-1	.	.	TGCGCCAGCAGTCAAACAGGGATCTCCTACAATGAGCAGTTCTTC	CASSQTGISYNEQFF
TRBJ1-5	TRBV4-2	.	.	TGTGCCAGCAGCCAAGCTACCGGAGCCCAGCCCCAGCATTTT	CASSQATGAQPQHF
TRBJ2-1	TRBV9	once	TRBD2	TGTGCCAGCAGCGTAGGGACTAGCGGGGGGTTCAATGAGCAGTTCTTC	CASSVGTSGGFNEQFF
TRBJ2-1	TRBV10-3	.	.	TGTGCCATCATGGTGTTGAGCGGGCCATACAATGAGCAGTTCTTC	CAIMVLSGPYNEQFF
TRBJ2-7	TRBV30	.	TRBD2	TGTGCCTGGAGCCTAGCGGGAGTATCCGAGCAGTACTTC	CAWSLAGVSEQYF
TRBJ2-3	TRBV19	.	TRBD2	TGTGCCAGTAGTATAGCGAAGTGGGCGGGAGGGCCAGATACGCAGTATTTT	CASSIAKWAGGPDTQYF
TRBJ2-7	TRBV7-8	.	.	TGTGCCAGCAGCCTCCCGGGGTGGCAGGGAGGCGAGCAGTACTTC	CASSLPGWQGGEQYF
TRBJ2-2	TRBV6-4	.	.	TGTGCCAGCAGTGACGAGGGTACCGGGGAGCTGTTTTTT	CASSDEGTGELFF
TRBJ2-6	TRBV6-5	.	.	TGTGCCAGCACACCGTACATCTCTGGGGCCAACGTCCTGACTTTC	CASTPYISGANVLTF
TRBJ2-7	TRBV6-2/TRBV6-3	.	.	TGTGCCAGCAGTTACTCGAGGGCTGATCATAACTACGAGCAGTACTTC	CASSYSRADHNYEQYF
TRBJ2-1	TRBV4-3	.	TRBD2	TGCGCCAGCAGCCAAGATCGGGGGGGGTATGAGCAGTTCTTC	CASSQDRGGYEQFF
TRBJ1-1	TRBV12-3/TRBV12-4	.	.	TGTGCCAGCAGCCCGAGGACAGTCGCTGAAGCTTTCTTT	CASSPRTVAEAFF
TRBJ2-7	TRBV7-9	.	TRBD2	TGTGCCAGCAGCCAGACTAGCGGGAGGAACAGCTCCTACGAGCAGTACTTC	CASSQTSGRNSSYEQYF
TRBJ2-3	TRBV6-2/TRBV6-3	.	.	TGTGCCAGCAGTTACAACAGGGTCTGGGCAGATACGCAGTATTTT	CASSYNRVWADTQYF
TRBJ2-1	TRBV4-1	.	.	TGCGCCAGCAGCCAAGGTTTGTTAGAGGTACCTGAGCAGTTCTTC	CASSQGLLEVPEQFF
TRBJ2-5	TRBV4-1	.	.	TGCGCCAGCAGCCAAGATAGATTATTAGAGACCCAGTACTTC	CASSQDRLLETQYF
TRBJ2-1	TRBV10-3	.	TRBD1	TGTGCCATCGGGAGACAGGGCTCCTACAATGAGCAGTTCTTC	CAIGRQGSYNEQFF
TRBJ2-3	TRBV4-3	.	TRBD2	TGCGCCAGCAGCCAAGATTTGGGACTAGGCGGAGATACGCAGTATTTT	CASSQDLGLGGDTQYF
TRBJ2-1	TRBV28	.	.	TGTGCCAGCAGGCGCAGGGGAAACAATGAGCAGTTCTTC	CASRRRGNNEQFF
TRBJ2-7	TRBV12-3/TRBV12-4	.	TRBD1	TGTGCCACCCAACGGGACAGCTCCTACGAGCAGTACTTC	CATQRDSSYEQYF
TRBJ2-1	TRBV5-1	once	.	TGCGCCAGCAGGGCCCTCTCTCACAATGAGCAGTTCTTC	CASRALSHNEQFF
TRBJ1-1	TRBV27	.	TRBD1	TGTGCCAGCAGAAGCCTAACAGGGGGTAGGAACACTGAAGCTTTCTTT	CASRSLTGGRNTEAFF
TRBJ2-5	TRBV5-1	.	TRBD2	TGCGCCAGCAGCTTGGGAGCGGGGACCCAAGAGACCCAGTACTTC	CASSLGAGTQETQYF
TRBJ1-2	TRBV5-1	.	.	TGCGCCAGCTCCGCGGCCGCTAACTATGGCTACACCTTC	CASSAAANYGYTF
TRBJ2-3	TRBV11-2	.	TRBD2	TGTGCCAGCAGTTACATAGCGGGAGGCACAGATACGCAGTATTTT	CASSYIAGGTDTQYF
TRBJ2-7	TRBV11-2	.	TRBD2	TGTGCCAGCAGCTTAGTATATAGCGGGAGGTTTAACTCCTACGAGCAGTACTTC	CASSLVYSGRFNSYEQYF
TRBJ1-5	TRBV6-5	.	.	TGTGCCAGCAGTTACCAGCGGGGGAACAATCAGCCCCAGCATTTT	CASSYQRGNNQPQHF
TRBJ1-5	TRBV28	.	TRBD1	TGTGCCAGCAGTCCCCCGGGACAGAGCAATCAGCCCCAGCATTTT	CASSPPGQSNQPQHF
TRBJ2-7	TRBV2	.	TRBD2	TGTGCCAGCAGTGGGCCGGGACTAGCGAACTACGAGCAGTACTTC	CASSGPGLANYEQYF
TRBJ1-5	TRBV19	.	TRBD1	TGTGCCAGTCCAGGGGGCGCGGGGGACAAGAATCAGCCCCAGCATTTT	CASPGGAGDKNQPQHF
TRBJ2-7	TRBV28	few	TRBD1	TGTGCCAGCAGTTTACTCCTCGGAGGACAGGTCTACGAGCAGTACTTC	CASSLLLGGQVYEQYF
TRBJ2-1	TRBV28	.	TRBD2	TGTGCCAGCAGTTTAATTGGCGGGAGGGCCAATGAGCAGTTCTTC	CASSLIGGRANEQFF
TRBJ2-5	TRBV5-1	.	.	TGCGCCAGCAGCATCGACGCGGCGAGAGAGACCCAGTACTTC	CASSIDAARETQYF
TRBJ2-1	TRBV11-2	.	.	TGTGCCAGCAGCTTAGATTATTCGCGGGCCGAGGGTGGGGATGAGCAGTTCTTC	CASSLDYSRAEGGDEQFF
TRBJ2-7	TRBV5-1	few	TRBD2	TGCGCCAGCAGCTGGGCGTCTAGCGGAGGATACGAGCAGTACTTC	CASSWASSGGYEQYF
TRBJ2-5	TRBV28	.	TRBD1	TGTGCCAGCAGTCAGCCGGGACAGTGGGGCCAAGAGACCCAGTACTTC	CASSQPGQWGQETQYF